The 29 T cell receptor beta chains listed next were all sequenced from one sample in a study of T cells after yellow fever vaccination (dated by TCRdb to about 2019). The method behind the library was 5' RACE. The reads were generated on an Illumina HiSeq 2500. TCRdb applied fastp at Q25 and MiXCR to the public reads, then kept only in-frame beta chains. All rows with the same CDR3 protein become a single entry with the most common DNA and genes. For this sample there are about 42,000 distinct CDR3 sequences; about 6.3% appear just once. The ten biggest clones cover roughly 10% of the sample. The treatment or condition label for this specimen denotes: live attenuated yellow fever vaccine strain. The sequencing here drew on PBMCs, either bulk or a sorted T-cell subset (CD4+, CD8+, memory, or dextramer-sorted; not recorded which), taken 45 days after the yellow fever booster vaccination. These receptors were collected from a man younger than 45 who received the YFV17D yellow fever vaccine.

At least ten counts were recorded for this clonotype. The chain has TRBV29-1 and TRBJ2-1; D is unclear. V lost 7 bases and J lost 8, with 18 bases in between. CDR3 size: 13 residues. The V gene's germline CDR1 is SQVTM and CDR2 ANQGSEA. The CDR3 DNA reads as TGCAGCGAAGAAGCTGGGTCGGGCGATGAGCAGTTCTTC. Its protein product is CSEEAGSGDEQFF.

This clonotype was seen repeatedly, ten times or more. The rearrangement uses TRBV6-1 and TRBJ1-2; TRBD1 might be the D (6 bases). Germline values: CDR1 MNHNS, CDR2 SASEGT. The CDR3 has 15 residues. With 6 bases removed from V and 1 base from J, the gap between germline ends came to 15 bases. CDR3 DNA: TGTGCCAGCAGACGCACGGGACACCTTAACTATGGCTACACCTTC. Protein sequence: CASRRTGHLNYGYTF.

This clonotype was detected many times. CDR3 bases: TGCAGCGTTGCCCTCCACAGCTCTGGAAACACCATATATTTT. This translates into CSVALHSSGNTIYF. J is TRBJ1-3 and V is TRBV29-1; D call uncertain. The CDR3 totals 14 residues. Trimming shortened V by 4 bases and J by 0 bases, and 10 bases separated the two germline ends. CDR1 and CDR2 (germline): SQVTM, ANQGSEA.

The chain has TRBV18 and TRBJ2-3; 8 bases are shared with TRBD1. With V trimmed by 3 bases and J by 1 base, 6 bases remained unmatched. Germline-derived CDR1 and CDR2 are KGHSH and LQKENI. This CDR3 is built from 16 residues. In DNA, the CDR3 is TGTGCCAGCTCACCGACCGGGACAGGCCGCACAGATACGCAGTATTTT. It yields the protein CASSPTGTGRTDTQYF.

The chain carries TRBV7-2 and TRBJ2-1; D gene ambiguous. This CDR3 spans 15 amino acids. The germline CDR1 and CDR2 sequences are SGHTA and FQGNSA. Deletions cut 5 bases from V and 15 bases from J, with 26 bases between. The CDR3 nucleotides read TGTGCCAGCAGCACATCATCTAGTGCTTATAATGCTGCGTTCTTC. This sequence encodes CASSTSSSAYNAAFF. Supplemented by reference TRBV7-2 and TRBJ2-1, the full variable domain reads GAGVSQSPSNKVTEKGKDVELRCDPISGHTALYWYRQSLGQGLEFLIYFQGNSAPDKSGLPSDRFSAERTGGSVSTLTIQRTQQEDSAVYLCASSTSSSAYNAAFFGPGTRLTVL.

This clonotype was seen many times. The V call is TRBV11-1, the J call TRBJ2-1; D is possibly TRBD2 (6 bases). V dropped 0 bases and J dropped 5 bases, with 8 bases sitting between them. Germline V gene sequence: CDR1 SGHAT, CDR2 FQDESV (reference sequence). The CDR3 is 14 residues long. CDR3 bases: TGTGCCAGCAGCTTAGCTATAGCGGACAATGAGCAGTTCTTC. It translates to CASSLAIADNEQFF.

This clonotype was counted at least ten times. The V gene is TRBV29-1, the J gene TRBJ2-4; D is possibly TRBD2 (7 bases). The V end lost 6 bases, the J end lost 2 bases, and 20 bases lay between the germline ends. The CDR3 loop spans 16 amino acids. From germline, CDR1 is SQVTM and CDR2 ANQGSEA. CDR3 nucleotide sequence: TGCAGCGTCCGCCTCGGGGGCGGGAGAACCAAAAACATTCAGTACTTC. The encoded protein is CSVRLGGGRTKNIQYF. The whole variable domain, remainder taken from reference TRBV29-1 and TRBJ2-4, is SAVISQKPSRDICQRGTSLTIQCQVDSQVTMMFWYRQQPGQSLTLIATANQGSEATYESGFVIDKFPISRPNLTFSTLTVSNMSPEDSSIYLCSVRLGGGRTKNIQYFGAGTRLSVL.

DNA for the CDR3: TGTGCCAGCAGCTTAGGGCTAGCGGGCAGCTCCTACGAGCAGTACTTC. Translating gives CASSLGLAGSSYEQYF. The rearrangement links TRBV7-9 to TRBJ2-7; 8 nucleotides line up with TRBD2. CDR3 size: 16 residues. CDR1 and CDR2 (germline): SEHNR, FQNEAQ (reference sequence). Trimming took 1 base from V and 0 from J; bases not matched to a gene: 5.

CDR3 amino acids: CSTTGTAPYNEQFF. DNA for the CDR3: TGCAGCACCACCGGGACTGCTCCCTACAATGAGCAGTTCTTC. The chain links TRBV29-1 to TRBJ2-1; TRBD2 might be the D (6 bases). The CDR3 is 14 amino acids. Per the germline V gene, CDR1 is SQVTM and CDR2 is ANQGSEA. V was pared by 8 bases and J by 2 bases, with 16 bases between.

To note about this clonotype: One junction end disagrees with the germline gene, perhaps due to a read error. The chain combines TRBV20-1 with TRBJ2-7; TRBD2 matches 15 bases. Per germline, CDR1 DFQATT and CDR2 SNEGSKA (reference sequence). The length of the CDR3 is 18 residues. The CDR3 protein is CCARAPGRTSGRAFAKYF. CDR3 bases: TGCTGTGCTCGGGCTCCGGGCAGGACTAGCGGGAGGGCCTTTGCAAAGTACTTC.

The table lists this clonotype with many counts. This chain links TRBV6-5 with TRBJ1-2; D might be TRBD1 (6 bases). This CDR3 region has 16 residues. V lost 8 bases and J lost 6, with 25 bases in between. Germline assignment: CDR1 MNHEY and CDR2 SVGAGI. The CDR3 sequence is CASEILGALLLDGYTF. The CDR3 DNA is TGTGCCAGCGAAATTTTGGGGGCGCTTCTATTGGATGGCTACACCTTC.

The table lists this clonotype with many counts. In DNA, the CDR3 is TGTGCCAGCAGCTTAGAACTAGCGGGAGGCCAAGAGACCCAGTACTTC. Encoded protein: CASSLELAGGQETQYF. The V and J genes are TRBV11-2 and TRBJ2-5; 12 bases map to TRBD2. V lost 0 bases, J lost 1 base, and 0 bases stayed unmatched. The CDR3 is made up of 16 amino acids. Germline V gene data show CDR1 as SGHAT and CDR2 as FQNNGV.

The chain recombines TRBV9 with TRBJ1-5; D is unclear. CDR1 is SGDLS, CDR2 YYNGEE, per germline. There are 14 residues in the CDR3. The V and J ends lost 3 bases and 2 bases respectively, with 9 bases between them. The DNA of the CDR3 is TGTGCCAGCAGCGCCGACGCCGGCAATCAGCCCCAGCATTTT. Its protein is CASSADAGNQPQHF.

This clonotype was seen at least ten times. This sequence joins TRBV6-6 and TRBJ1-2; D is ambiguous. Per germline, CDR1 MNHNY and CDR2 SVGAGI (reference sequence). The CDR3 totals 11 residues. With 0 bases removed from V and 8 bases from J, the gap between germline ends came to 4 bases. The CDR3 loop reads CASSYSEGYTF. The CDR3 DNA follows: TGTGCCAGCAGTTACTCGGAAGGCTACACCTTC.

The chain links TRBV7-9 to TRBJ2-2, with a possible D match to TRBD2 (5 bases). CDR1 is SEHNR and CDR2 is FQNEAQ in the germline V gene (reference sequence). V was shortened by 10 bases and J by 4 bases, with 22 bases between the two germline ends. This CDR3 region has 16 residues. Written as DNA, the CDR3 is TGTGCCATGGGCCCCGGGATGCTGGGCGGCACCGGGGAGCTGTTTTTT. This encodes CAMGPGMLGGTGELFF.

This clonotype has at least ten counts. The chain combines TRBV19 with TRBJ2-1, with TRBD2 as a possible D gene (6 bases). CDR3 length equals 15 residues. V lost 6 bases to trimming and J lost 2 bases, with 14 bases between them. Germline values: CDR1 LNHDA, CDR2 SQIVND (reference sequence). The CDR3 bases are TGTGCCAGTAGGATTGCGGGAAACACCTACAATGAGCAGTTCTTC. It is translated as CASRIAGNTYNEQFF.

This clonotype occurred a few times. V gene TRBV11-2 combines with J gene TRBJ2-4, with 11 bases fitting TRBD1. Germline-derived CDR1 and CDR2 are SGHAT and FQNNGV. The CDR3 is made up of 21 amino acids. J gave up 1 base and V 3 bases, and 17 bases lay outside the gene matches. The CDR3 DNA reads as TGTGCCAGCAGCTTGCTCTTCTCCGGGACAGGGGGATTCTCGGCCAAAAACATTCAGTACTTC. Its protein product is CASSLLFSGTGGFSAKNIQYF.

This clonotype occurred many times. The chain links TRBV7-9 to TRBJ2-1; TRBD1 agrees at 7 bases. The CDR3 totals 16 residues. The ends lost 3 bases at V and 7 bases at J; junction bases unmatched: 12. Germline CDR1 and CDR2: SEHNR and FQNEAQ (reference sequence). The CDR3, as DNA: TGTGCCAGCAGCTTTAGAGAACAGGGGCAGGGGAATGAGCAGTTCTTC. It translates to CASSFREQGQGNEQFF. The complete variable domain, with remaining parts taken from reference TRBV7-9 and TRBJ2-1, reads DTGVSQNPRHKITKRGQNVTFRCDPISEHNRLYWYRQTLGQGPEFLTYFQNEAQLEKSRLLSDRFSAERPKGSFSTLEIQRTEQGDSAMYLCASSFREQGQGNEQFFGPGTRLTVL.

This clonotype was detected ten times or more. The V gene is TRBV4-3, the J gene TRBJ2-2; 12 nucleotides align to TRBD2. The trim removed 2 bases at V and 6 bases at J, leaving 4 bases unmatched. Germline V CDR1 and CDR2: LGHNA, YSLEER. The CDR3 covers 16 residues. This CDR3 reads CASSQQTSGSPGELFF. DNA for the CDR3: TGCGCCAGCAGCCAACAGACTAGCGGGAGTCCCGGGGAGCTGTTTTTT.

This clonotype was seen ten or more times. The chain joins TRBV7-2 to TRBJ2-7; D might be TRBD1 (5 bases). This CDR3 has 16 amino acids. CDR1 SGHTA and CDR2 FQGNSA come from the germline V gene. Trimming took off 5 bases at V and 3 bases at J, with 20 bases between the two ends. The chain's CDR3 is CASSPHMGHKDYEQYF. DNA for the CDR3: TGTGCCAGCAGCCCCCATATGGGGCACAAAGACTACGAGCAGTACTTC.

This rearrangement joins TRBV14 to TRBJ2-4; D may be TRBD2 (5 bases). The V and J ends lost 3 bases and 8 bases respectively, with 14 bases between them. The CDR3 covers 14 residues. Germline assignment: CDR1 SGHDN and CDR2 FVKESK. The CDR3 nucleotides are TGTGCCAGCAGCCACGCGCGGGCAAGGGACATTCAGTACTTC. Amino acids: CASSHARARDIQYF.

This clonotype was recorded many times. The chain links TRBV5-1 to TRBJ2-5, with D unclear. Per the germline V gene, CDR1 is SGHRS and CDR2 is YFSETQ. The CDR3 has 14 amino acids. V shed 4 bases and J shed 0 bases, with 10 bases lying between them. The CDR3 is CASSPSHNQETQYF. In DNA, the CDR3 is TGCGCCAGCAGCCCCTCTCACAACCAAGAGACCCAGTACTTC.

This clonotype occurred many times. The chain uses TRBV5-1 and TRBJ1-4; tentative D call: TRBD1 (5 bases). Trimming pared 2 bases from V and 7 bases from J, leaving 9 bases between. The CDR3 length is 13 residues. Germline V CDR1 and CDR2: SGHRS, YFSETQ. The CDR3 sequence is CASSFRGGEKLFF. The CDR3 DNA reads as TGCGCCAGCAGCTTCCGGGGCGGTGAAAAACTGTTTTTT.

The sample holds a few counts of this clonotype. The chain employs TRBV6-1 and TRBJ1-3, with D unresolved. This CDR3 is 14 amino acids long. CDR1 MNHNS and CDR2 SASEGT come from the germline V gene. V lost 8 bases, J lost 2 bases, and 13 bases lay in between. The CDR3 DNA reads TGTGCCAGCCAGATAGGGTATACTGGAAACACCATATATTTT. It specifies CASQIGYTGNTIYF.

This clonotype came up many times. The chain employs TRBV6-5 and TRBJ2-6, with 7 bases matching TRBD1. The V gene's germline CDR1 is MNHEY and CDR2 SVGAGI. After removal of 6 bases from V and 0 bases from J, the junction contained 5 bases not matched to a gene. This CDR3 has 16 residues. This CDR3 is CASSGQAYSGANVLTF. DNA for the CDR3: TGTGCCAGCAGCGGACAGGCATACTCTGGGGCCAACGTCCTGACTTTC.

The chain couples TRBV13 to TRBJ2-7, with 7 bases fitting TRBD2. CDR3 size: 16 residues. Germline trimming cut 5 bases from V and 2 bases from J; bases unmatched to any gene: 12. Germline-derived CDR1 and CDR2 are PRHDT and FYEKMQ (reference sequence). CDR3 DNA sequence: TGTGCCAGCAGCCTTAGGGCCCCGGCGGGAGCCTACGAGCAGTACTTC. Its translation is CASSLRAPAGAYEQYF.

This clonotype was seen more than once but under ten times. The gene calls are TRBV5-1 and TRBJ2-7; 8 bases map to TRBD2. CDR3 length equals 16 residues. The ends lost 0 bases at V and 3 bases at J; junction bases unmatched: 8. CDR1 is SGHRS, CDR2 YFSETQ, per germline. Here the CDR3 reads CASSLVGSGMGYEQYF. The CDR3 DNA reads TGCGCCAGCAGCTTGGTCGGTAGCGGGATGGGCTACGAGCAGTACTTC.

This clonotype was seen repeatedly, ten times or more. The chain combines TRBV7-2 with TRBJ2-3; D is unresolved. Germline assignment: CDR1 SGHTA and CDR2 FQGNSA. The ends were cut back, 4 bases at V and 8 bases at J, with 16 bases in the middle. This CDR3 comprises 14 residues. CDR3 sequence reads: CASSSDLSPGTQYF. The CDR3 coding sequence is TGTGCCAGCAGCTCCGATTTGTCCCCGGGTACGCAGTATTTT.

This chain links TRBV14 with TRBJ2-6; D gene uncertain. V shed 4 bases and J shed 2 bases, with 6 bases lying between them. This CDR3 contains 14 residues. The germline V gene encodes CDR1 SGHDN and CDR2 FVKESK. The DNA of the CDR3 is TGTGCCAGCAGCCCTTTTGCTGGGGCCAACGTCCTGACTTTC. Translating it yields CASSPFAGANVLTF.